This T cell receptor beta chain was sequenced during a study of blood T cell repertoires in COVID-19. Across the study: Some COVID-19 samples were acute and others convalescent; all came from the United States, Italy and Spain.

The CDR3 length is 12 residues. Germline V gene sequence: CDR1 SEHNR, CDR2 FQNEAQ (reference sequence). The V end lost 2 bases, the J end lost 9 bases, and 8 bases lay between the germline ends. Participants came from fewer than 25 US areas, aged about 18 to 95 years. Symptom resolution, clearance, or two negative PCRs marked donors in Cohort 3 as recovered. Source study methods: Estimation of nucleated cell counts was performed using reference gene primer amplification. TCRdb's copy holds only in-frame clones and misses some; the assay was immunoSEQ multiplex PCR. The DNA gave D and trimming, while V, J and clone size come from that table. The sample consists of roughly 290,000 clones, roughly nine tenths of them appearing once.

The rearrangement links TRBV7-9 to TRBJ2-1, with D possibly being TRBD2 (5 bases). The sequenced material came from PBMCs or T cells enriched from blood (not recorded which). This clonotype was sampled from a woman in her thirties or forties who had recovered from COVID-19. The DNA for the CDR3 is TGTGCCAGCAGCTTACTCGGGATTGAGCAGTTCTTC. Its translation: CASSLLGIEQFF.